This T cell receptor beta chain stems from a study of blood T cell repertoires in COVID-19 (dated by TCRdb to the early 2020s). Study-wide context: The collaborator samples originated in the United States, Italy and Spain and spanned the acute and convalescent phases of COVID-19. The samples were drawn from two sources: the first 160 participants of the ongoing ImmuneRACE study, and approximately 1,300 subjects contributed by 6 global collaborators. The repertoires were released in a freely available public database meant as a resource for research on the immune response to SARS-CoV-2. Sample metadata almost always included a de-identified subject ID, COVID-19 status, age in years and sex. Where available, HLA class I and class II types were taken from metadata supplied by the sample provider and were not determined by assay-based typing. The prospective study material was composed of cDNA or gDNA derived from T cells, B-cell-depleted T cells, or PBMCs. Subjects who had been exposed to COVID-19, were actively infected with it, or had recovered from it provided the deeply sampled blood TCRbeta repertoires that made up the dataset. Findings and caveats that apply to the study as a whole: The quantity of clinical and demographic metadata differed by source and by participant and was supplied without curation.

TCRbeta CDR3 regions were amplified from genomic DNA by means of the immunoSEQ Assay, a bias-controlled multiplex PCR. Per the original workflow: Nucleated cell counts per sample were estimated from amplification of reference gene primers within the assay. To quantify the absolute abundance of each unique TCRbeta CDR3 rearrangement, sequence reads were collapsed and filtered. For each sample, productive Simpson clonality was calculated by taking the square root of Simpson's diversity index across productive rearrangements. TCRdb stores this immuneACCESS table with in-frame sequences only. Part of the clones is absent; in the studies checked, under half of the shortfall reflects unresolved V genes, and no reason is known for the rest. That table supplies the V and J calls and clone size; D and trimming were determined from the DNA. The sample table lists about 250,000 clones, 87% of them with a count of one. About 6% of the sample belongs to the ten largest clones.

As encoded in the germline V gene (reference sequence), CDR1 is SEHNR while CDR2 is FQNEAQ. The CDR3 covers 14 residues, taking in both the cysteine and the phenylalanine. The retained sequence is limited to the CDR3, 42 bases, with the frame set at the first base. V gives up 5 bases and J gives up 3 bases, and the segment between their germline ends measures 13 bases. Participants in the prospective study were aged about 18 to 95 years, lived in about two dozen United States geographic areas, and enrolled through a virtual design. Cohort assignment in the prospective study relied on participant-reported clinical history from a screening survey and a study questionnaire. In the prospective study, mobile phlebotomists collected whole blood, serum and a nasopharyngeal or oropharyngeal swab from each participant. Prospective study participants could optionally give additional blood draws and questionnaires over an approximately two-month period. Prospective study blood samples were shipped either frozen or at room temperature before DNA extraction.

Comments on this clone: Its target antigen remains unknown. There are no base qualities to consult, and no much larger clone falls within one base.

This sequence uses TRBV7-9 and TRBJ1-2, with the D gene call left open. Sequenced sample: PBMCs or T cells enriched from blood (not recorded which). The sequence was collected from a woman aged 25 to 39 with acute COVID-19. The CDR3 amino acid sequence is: CASSPMTLHYGYTF. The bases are TGTGCCAGCAGCCCGATGACTCTCCACTATGGCTACACCTTC.